These 26 T cell receptor beta chains were sequenced from one sample in a study of blood T cell repertoires in COVID-19. Sequencing used immunoSEQ multiplex PCR; TCRdb keeps in-frame clones, though not all of them. The sample holds 140,000 or so clones, 84% seen once. The sequenced material came from PBMCs or T cells enriched from blood (not recorded which). The receptors derive from a young woman who had been exposed to COVID-19.

The genes are TRBV27 and TRBJ2-7; 9 nucleotides agree with TRBD1. This CDR3 spans 16 amino acids. Germline loops: CDR1 MNHEY, CDR2 SMNVEV (reference sequence). The trim removed 6 bases at V and 2 bases at J, leaving 11 bases unmatched. The CDR3 here is CASRSSGTGSPYEQYF. CDR3 coding DNA: TGTGCCAGCAGAAGCTCCGGGACAGGGAGCCCCTACGAGCAGTACTTC.

The chain combines TRBV7-2 with TRBJ2-1; TRBD2 aligns across 11 bases. Losses at the gene ends were 5 bases for V and 7 bases for J; bases not matched to a gene: 13. The CDR3 consists of 17 residues. Germline CDR1 and CDR2: SGHTA and FQGNSA. The DNA of the CDR3 is TGTGCCAGCAGCCCCCGACTAGCGGGATCTCCTGGGAATGAGCAGTTCTTC. This translates into CASSPRLAGSPGNEQFF.

This clone came up a few times. The chain recombines TRBV6-5 with TRBJ2-7, with 7 bases aligning to TRBD1. Losses at the gene ends were 5 bases for V and 3 bases for J; bases not matched to a gene: 7. The germline V gene encodes CDR1 MNHEY and CDR2 SVGAGI. CDR3 length: 14 residues. CDR3 region: CASSQGQQYYEQYF. The DNA of the CDR3 is TGTGCCAGCAGTCAGGGACAGCAGTACTACGAGCAGTACTTC.

The sample holds a few counts of this clone. The same CDR3 also results from other DNA sequences found in this sample. The rearrangement uses TRBV5-4 and TRBJ1-4; 9 nucleotides agree with TRBD1. The germline V gene has CDR1 SGHNT and CDR2 YYREEE (reference sequence). The V and J ends lost 4 bases and 8 bases, in that order; junction bases with no gene match: 6. The CDR3 contains 14 residues. The CDR3 DNA is TGTGCCAGCAGCCTACAGGGGGCGGTCGAAAAACTGTTTTTT. Amino acid sequence: CASSLQGAVEKLFF.

V and J are TRBV5-4 and TRBJ2-3, with D maybe TRBD2 (5 bases). Looked up from germline, CDR1 is SGHNT and CDR2 is YYREEE (reference sequence). The CDR3 runs 16 residues. V dropped 4 bases and J dropped 0 bases, with 15 bases sitting between them. In DNA, the CDR3 is TGTGCCAGCAGCCGGGGTGGTGTTTCTAGCACAGATACGCAGTATTTT. Amino acids: CASSRGGVSSTDTQYF.

In this sample, this clone turned up a few times. The gene calls are TRBV14 and TRBJ1-1, with D maybe TRBD1 (5 bases). There are 15 residues in the CDR3. Germline values: CDR1 SGHDN, CDR2 FVKESK. Trimming removed 3 bases at V and 6 bases at J, with 17 bases between. CDR3 DNA sequence: TGTGCCAGCAGCCATTGGGTCCGGGGACTATCTGAAGCTTTCTTT. This sequence encodes CASSHWVRGLSEAFF.

Here the CDR3 DNA reads TGTGCCTGTACAGGGGTCTCGAACACTGAAGCTTTCTTT. The encoded protein is CACTGVSNTEAFF. The gene calls are TRBV30 and TRBJ1-1, with 7 bases that match TRBD1. The V gene's germline CDR1 is GTSNPN and CDR2 SVGIG (reference sequence). J gave up 1 base and V 6 bases, and 5 bases lay outside the gene matches. CDR3 size: 13 residues.

This chain joins TRBV6-1 and TRBJ2-7, with 11 positions matching TRBD1. V shed 4 bases, J shed 4 bases, and the junction held 12 bases outside the gene matches. Germline CDR1 MNHNS, CDR2 SASEGT. This CDR3 contains 17 residues. The CDR3 region has the DNA TGTGCCAGCAGTGGCCGGGACAGGGGGACCCTGGGGTACGAGCAGTACTTC. Protein product: CASSGRDRGTLGYEQYF.

The V and J genes are TRBV5-4 and TRBJ1-1, with D perhaps TRBD1 (5 bases). The CDR3 is made up of 16 amino acids. The germline V and J ends were trimmed by 3 bases and 3 bases, with 18 bases remaining between them. Germline V gives CDR1 SGHNT, CDR2 YYREEE (reference sequence). The CDR3 reads CASSSSSGARDTEAFF. CDR3 in DNA: TGTGCCAGCAGCTCCTCCTCTGGGGCGCGAGACACTGAAGCTTTCTTT. Using reference TRBV5-4 and TRBJ1-1 for the parts outside the CDR3, the full variable domain is ETGVTQSPTHLIKTRGQQVTLRCSSQSGHNTVSWYQQALGQGPQFIFQYYREEENGRGNFPPRFSGLQFPNYSSELNVNALELDDSALYLCASSSSSGARDTEAFFGQGTRLTVV.

This chain links TRBV4-1 with TRBJ2-2, with TRBD2 as a possible D gene (6 bases). Trimming took 5 bases from V and 4 from J, leaving 20 bases between them. Per germline, CDR1 MGHRA and CDR2 YSYEKL. The length of the CDR3 is 17 residues. The CDR3 DNA reads as TGCGCCAGCAGCTCCCATACTGGCGGGACTGGCACCGGGGAGCTGTTTTTT. Its translation: CASSSHTGGTGTGELFF.

This clone was picked up a small number of times. The CDR3 DNA sequence: TGTGCCAGCAGCAAAGCTCTAGGACTAGCGGGAAGGAGGTACGAGCAGTACTTC. Translating it yields CASSKALGLAGRRYEQYF. This sequence joins TRBV21-1 and TRBJ2-7; the DNA was not compared with TRBD2, the D call given in the table. TRBV21-1 is shown as a pseudogene. This CDR3 is 18 amino acids long.

The chain has TRBV7-2 and TRBJ2-3; 8 bases are shared with TRBD2. The CDR3 covers 15 residues. Germline CDR1 reads SGHTA; CDR2 reads FQGNSA. V was clipped by 3 bases and J by 1 base; unmatched bases: 3. The CDR3 is CASSFPTSGTDTQYF. In DNA, the CDR3 is TGTGCCAGCAGCTTTCCGACTAGCGGCACAGATACGCAGTATTTT.

As DNA, the CDR3 is TGTGCCAGCAGCCTTAGCGGGGGAAGCGAGACCCAGTACTTC. Its translation: CASSLSGGSETQYF. The chain has TRBV27 and TRBJ2-5, with 9 bases fitting TRBD2. The CDR3 runs to 14 residues. CDR1 and CDR2 from the germline V gene are MNHEY and SMNVEV (reference sequence). With 6 bases clipped from V and 5 bases from J, the junction kept 7 bases outside the gene matches.

V usage is TRBV3-1 (or the pseudogene TRBV3-2) and J usage is TRBJ1-5, with 8 bases lining up with TRBD1. Germline lookup yields CDR1 LGHDT and CDR2 YNNKEL (reference sequence). CDR3 length: 19 residues. Unmatched junction bases numbered 16, after V lost 0 bases and J lost 6 bases. Here the CDR3 DNA reads TGTGCCAGCAGCCAAGATCCCCGGGACAGGTTATCCCCCATTCAGCCCCAGCATTTT. Residues: CASSQDPRDRLSPIQPQHF.

The chain joins TRBV18 to TRBJ1-4; possible D gene TRBD1, 5 bases. CDR1 and CDR2 from the germline V gene are KGHSH and LQKENI. The CDR3 sequence is 16 residues long. With 0 bases removed from V and 3 bases from J, the gap between germline ends came to 11 bases. The CDR3 DNA follows: TGTGCCAGCTCACCACCGGCAGGGCGTGCTAATGAAAAACTGTTTTTT. Protein: CASSPPAGRANEKLFF.

The chain has TRBV30 and TRBJ1-5; 10 bases agree with TRBD1. J gave up 0 bases and V 6 bases, and 5 bases lay outside the gene matches. Germline loops: CDR1 GTSNPN, CDR2 SVGIG (reference sequence). The CDR3 is made up of 15 amino acids. CDR3: CACGQGVYSNQPQHF. Here the CDR3 DNA reads TGTGCCTGCGGACAGGGGGTTTATAGCAATCAGCCCCAGCATTTT.

This chain links TRBV23-1 with TRBJ2-3; 7 bases match TRBD1. TRBV23-1 is flagged as an ORF with uncertain function. The CDR3 totals 19 residues. Trimming cost V 0 bases and J 1 base; bases outside gene matches: 13. As DNA, the CDR3 is TGCGCCAGCAGTCAATCAGAGGACAGGCGCCCTTACCGCACAGATACGCAGTATTTT. Residues: CASSQSEDRRPYRTDTQYF.

This sequence joins TRBV30 and TRBJ1-2; 7 bases fit TRBD1. Losses at the gene ends were 1 base for V and 2 bases for J; bases not matched to a gene: 10. Germline CDR1 GTSNPN, CDR2 SVGIG (reference sequence). This CDR3 comprises 16 residues. The CDR3 region has the DNA TGTGCCTGGAGTGCCCCCGGACAGGTCGGGAACTATGGCTACACCTTC. This gives the protein CAWSAPGQVGNYGYTF.

This chain connects TRBV2 to TRBJ2-5; a weak D match, TRBD2 (6 bases). V lost 4 bases to trimming and J lost 5 bases, with 14 bases between them. Germline V gene sequence: CDR1 SNHLY, CDR2 FYNNEI. This CDR3 has 14 amino acids. The CDR3 nucleotides read TGTGCCAGCAGTGTCCGGGAGTCGGCGGAGACCCAGTACTTC. Translation gives CASSVRESAETQYF.

Note on this clone: Additional DNA sequences in this sample encode the identical CDR3. The chain carries TRBV2 and TRBJ1-6, with a possible D match to TRBD1 (6 bases). Germline V gene sequence: CDR1 SNHLY, CDR2 FYNNEI. There are 14 residues in the CDR3. Trimming removed 6 bases at V and 1 base at J, with 7 bases between. This chain's CDR3 is CASSGQSYNSPLHF. Written as DNA, the CDR3 is TGTGCCAGCAGCGGACAGTCCTATAATTCACCCCTCCACTTT.

The chain combines TRBV23-1 with TRBJ2-7; D possibly corresponds to TRBD2 (6 bases). TRBV23-1 is an ORF, with its function uncertain. Trimming stripped 0 bases from V and 6 bases from J, with 21 bases between. The CDR3 runs to 17 residues. CDR3 in amino acids: CASSQSEHTGGPGEQYF. CDR3 coding DNA: TGCGCCAGCAGTCAATCGGAGCACACTGGAGGGCCGGGCGAGCAGTACTTC.

This chain uses TRBV11-3 with TRBJ2-2, with D tentatively TRBD2 (5 bases). Germline V gene lookup returns CDR1 SGHNT and CDR2 YENEEA. V lost 4 bases, J lost 8 bases, and 8 bases lay in between. The CDR3 contains 12 residues. CDR3: CASSSRRGELFF. CDR3 DNA: TGTGCCAGCAGCTCCCGGAGGGGGGAGCTGTTTTTT.

The chain uses TRBV7-8 and TRBJ1-6; D not resolved. V lost 1 base to trimming and J lost 0 bases, with 10 bases between them. CDR1 SGHVS and CDR2 FQNEAQ come from the germline V gene. CDR3 length: 17 residues. The CDR3 DNA is TGTGCCAGCAGCTTAGACGGAAGGAGCTCCTATAATTCACCCCTCCACTTT. Its protein is CASSLDGRSSYNSPLHF. The full variable domain, rest sourced from reference TRBV7-8 and TRBJ1-6, is GAGVSQSPRYKVAKRGQDVALRCDPISGHVSLFWYQQALGQGPEFLTYFQNEAQLDKSGLPSDRFFAERPEGSVSTLKIQRTQQEDSAVYLCASSLDGRSSYNSPLHFGNGTRLTVT.

This clone showed up just a few times. The chain recombines TRBV5-1 with TRBJ1-1, with a weak D call TRBD1 (5 bases). CDR1 is SGHRS, CDR2 YFSETQ, per germline. The CDR3 is made up of 15 amino acids. Trimming removed 4 bases from V and 1 base from J, with 14 bases in between. The CDR3 coding sequence is TGCGCCAGCAGCCAGCAGGACACAACGAACACTGAAGCTTTCTTT. This codes for CASSQQDTTNTEAFF.

The chain uses TRBV5-1 and TRBJ2-2; 10 bases align to TRBD2. The CDR3 extends over 16 amino acids. CDR1 is SGHRS and CDR2 is YFSETQ in the germline V gene. Losses at the gene ends were 3 bases for V and 0 bases for J; bases not matched to a gene: 2. CDR3 region: CASSSLAGANTGELFF. For the CDR3, the DNA is TGCGCCAGCAGCTCCCTAGCGGGAGCGAACACCGGGGAGCTGTTTTTT.

The gene calls are TRBV28 and TRBJ2-3; possible D gene TRBD2, 6 bases. The germline gives CDR1 MDHEN, CDR2 SYDVKM. The CDR3 extends over 15 amino acids. Trimming stripped 1 base from V and 1 base from J, with 9 bases between. The CDR3 here is CASSLYPSGTDTQYF. CDR3 sequence (DNA): TGTGCCAGCAGTTTATACCCTAGCGGCACAGATACGCAGTATTTT.